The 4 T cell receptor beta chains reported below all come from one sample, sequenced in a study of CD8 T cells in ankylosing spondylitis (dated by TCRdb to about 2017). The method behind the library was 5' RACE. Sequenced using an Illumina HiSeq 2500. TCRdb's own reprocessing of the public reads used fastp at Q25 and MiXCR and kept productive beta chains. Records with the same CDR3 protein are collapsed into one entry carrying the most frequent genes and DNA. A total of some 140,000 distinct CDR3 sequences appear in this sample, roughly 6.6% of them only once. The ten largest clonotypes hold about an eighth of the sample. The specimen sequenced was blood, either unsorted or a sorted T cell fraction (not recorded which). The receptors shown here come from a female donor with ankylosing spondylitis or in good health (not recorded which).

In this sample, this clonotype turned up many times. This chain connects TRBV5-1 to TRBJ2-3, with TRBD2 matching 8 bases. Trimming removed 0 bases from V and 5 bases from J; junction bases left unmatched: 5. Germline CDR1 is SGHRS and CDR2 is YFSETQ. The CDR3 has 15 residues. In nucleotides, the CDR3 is TGCGCCAGCAGCTTGGCTAGCGGGCGGGGAGATACGCAGTATTTT. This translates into CASSLASGRGDTQYF.

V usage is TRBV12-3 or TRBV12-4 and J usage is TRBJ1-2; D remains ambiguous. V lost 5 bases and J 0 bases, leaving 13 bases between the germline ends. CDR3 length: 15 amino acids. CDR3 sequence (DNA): TGTGCCAGCAGTCCCTGGCCAGGAGCTAACTATGGCTACACCTTC. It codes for CASSPWPGANYGYTF.

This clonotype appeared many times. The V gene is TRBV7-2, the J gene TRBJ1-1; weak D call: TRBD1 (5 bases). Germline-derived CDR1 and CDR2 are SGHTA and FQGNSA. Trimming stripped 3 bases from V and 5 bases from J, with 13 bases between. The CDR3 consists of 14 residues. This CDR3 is CASSFGMEGTEAFF. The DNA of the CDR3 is TGTGCCAGCAGCTTCGGTATGGAGGGGACTGAAGCTTTCTTT.

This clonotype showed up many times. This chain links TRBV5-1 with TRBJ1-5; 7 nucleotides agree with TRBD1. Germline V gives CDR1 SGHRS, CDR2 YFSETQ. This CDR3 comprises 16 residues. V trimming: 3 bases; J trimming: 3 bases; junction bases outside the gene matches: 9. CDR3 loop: CASSSGPTGINQPQHF. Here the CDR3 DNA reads TGCGCCAGCAGCTCAGGTCCGACAGGGATCAATCAGCCCCAGCATTTT.